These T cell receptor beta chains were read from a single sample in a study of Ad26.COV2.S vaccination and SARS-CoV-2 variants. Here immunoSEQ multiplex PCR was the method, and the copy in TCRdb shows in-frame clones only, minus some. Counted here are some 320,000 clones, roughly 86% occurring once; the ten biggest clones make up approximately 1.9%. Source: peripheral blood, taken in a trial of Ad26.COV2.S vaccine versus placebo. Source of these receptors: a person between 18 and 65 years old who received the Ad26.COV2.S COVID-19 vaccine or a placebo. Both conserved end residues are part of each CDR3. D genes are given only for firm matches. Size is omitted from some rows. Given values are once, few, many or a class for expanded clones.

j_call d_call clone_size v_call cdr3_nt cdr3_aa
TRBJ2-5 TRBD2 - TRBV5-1 TGCGCCAGCAGCCTAGCGGGGGGGCCGGGAGAGACCCAGTACTTC CASSLAGGPGETQYF
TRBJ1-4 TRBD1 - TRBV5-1 TGCGCCAGCAGCTCCGGGACAGGGAATGAAAAACTGTTTTTT CASSSGTGNEKLFF
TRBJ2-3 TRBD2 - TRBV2 TGTGCCAGCAGTGGGACTAGCGGGGGTACGCAGTATTTT CASSGTSGGTQYF
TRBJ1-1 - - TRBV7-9 TGTGCCAGCAGCTTACAGGGACACACTGAAGCTTTCTTT CASSLQGHTEAFF
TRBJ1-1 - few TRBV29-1 TGCAGCGCCGGTCGCGACGGTCTGAACACTGAAGCTTTCTTT CSAGRDGLNTEAFF
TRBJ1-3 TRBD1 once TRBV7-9 TGTGCCAGCAGCCTACTGATTGACGTCAAGGGGGCCTCTGGAAACACCATATATTTT CASSLLIDVKGASGNTIYF
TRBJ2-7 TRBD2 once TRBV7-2 TGTGCCAGCAGCTTACTAGCGGAAACCTACGAGCAGTACTTC CASSLLAETYEQYF
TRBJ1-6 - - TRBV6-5 TGTGCCAGTCGAAGGGGCCCGGATTCACCCCTCCACTTT CASRRGPDSPLHF
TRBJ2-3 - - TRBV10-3 TGTGCCATCAGTGAGTATGAGGGGGTGCAGTATTTT CAISEYEGVQYF
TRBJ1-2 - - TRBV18 TGTGCCAGCTCACCTGAGCCGACAGCGATCTATGGCTACACCTTC CASSPEPTAIYGYTF
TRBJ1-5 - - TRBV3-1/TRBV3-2 TGTGCCAGCAGCCAAGATATGGTTCAGCCCCAGCATTTT CASSQDMVQPQHF
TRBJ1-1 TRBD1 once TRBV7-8 TGTGCCAGCACGCTCCGGGACAGAAACACTGAAGCTTTCTTT CASTLRDRNTEAFF
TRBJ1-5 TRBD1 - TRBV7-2 TGTGCCAGCAGCTTAGAAGGGGGCCAGCCCCAGCATTTT CASSLEGGQPQHF
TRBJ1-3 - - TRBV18 TGTGCCAGCACTTTTTCCAGCTCTGGAAACACCATATATTTT CASTFSSSGNTIYF
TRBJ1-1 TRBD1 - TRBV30 TGTGCCTGGAGTGCAGAGGGGGCGAGCTGGGACACTGAAGCTTTCTTT CAWSAEGASWDTEAFF
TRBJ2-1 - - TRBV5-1 TGCGCCAGCAACAAAGACAATGAGCAGTTCTTC CASNKDNEQFF
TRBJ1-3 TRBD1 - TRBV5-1 TGCGCCAGCAGCCCCACTACCCGGGACAGGTTTCGTGGTACCATATATTTT CASSPTTRDRFRGTIYF
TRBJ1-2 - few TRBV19 TGTGCCAGTAGAATCGGCGTCTATGGCTACACCTTC CASRIGVYGYTF
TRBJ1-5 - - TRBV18 TGTGCCAGCTCAGCTGGGGAGAATCAGCCCCAGCATTTT CASSAGENQPQHF
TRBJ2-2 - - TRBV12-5 TGTGCTAGTGGTTTAGTCCCGAACACCGGGGAGCTGTTTTTT CASGLVPNTGELFF
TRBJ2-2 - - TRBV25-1 TGTGCCAGCAGTCCCCCAGCCCCCGGGGAGCTGTTTTTT CASSPPAPGELFF
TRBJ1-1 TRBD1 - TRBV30 TGTGCCTGGAGTGTTGGGACAGGTAGCGCTGAAGCTTTCTTT CAWSVGTGSAEAFF
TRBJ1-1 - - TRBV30 TGTGCCTGGAACAGGGACACGAACACTGAAGCTTTCTTT CAWNRDTNTEAFF
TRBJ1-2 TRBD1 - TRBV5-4 TGTGCCAGCAGCAGGGACAGCACACCAACAGGAGGCTACACCTTC CASSRDSTPTGGYTF
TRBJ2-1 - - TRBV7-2 TGTGCCAGCAGCTTAGATAGAACCTACAATGAGCAGTTCTTC CASSLDRTYNEQFF
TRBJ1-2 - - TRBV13 TGTGCCAGCAGCTCACAAGGGAAGCCCCACTATGGCTACACCTTC CASSSQGKPHYGYTF
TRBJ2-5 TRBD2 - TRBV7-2 TGTGCCAGCAGCCCTTTTAGCGGGGGGGCCCGTCTAGAGACCCAGTACTTC CASSPFSGGARLETQYF
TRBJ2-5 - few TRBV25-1 TGTGCCAGCAGTCTGAGGGGGGGGCAAGAGACCCAGTACTTC CASSLRGGQETQYF
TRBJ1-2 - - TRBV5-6 TGTGCCAGCAGCGGCAGAGGGGCCTCTAACTATGGCTACACCTTC CASSGRGASNYGYTF
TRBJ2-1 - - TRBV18 TGTGCCAGCTCACCTGTGAGGGGAGAGGAGCAGTTCTTC CASSPVRGEEQFF
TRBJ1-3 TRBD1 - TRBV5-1 TGCGCCAGCAGCTTAGACAGGGTGGGCGCTGGAAACACCATATATTTT CASSLDRVGAGNTIYF
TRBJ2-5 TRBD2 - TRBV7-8 TGTGCCAGCAGCTTAGACGGGGGGGCGTTACAAGAGACCCAGTACTTC CASSLDGGALQETQYF
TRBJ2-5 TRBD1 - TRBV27 TGTGCCAGCAGCCCGGGACAGAAGTACCAAGAGACCCAGTACTTC CASSPGQKYQETQYF
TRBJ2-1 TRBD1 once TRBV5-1 TGCGCCAGCAGCGCCTCCACAGGGGGGAGCTCCTACAATGAGCAGTTCTTC CASSASTGGSSYNEQFF
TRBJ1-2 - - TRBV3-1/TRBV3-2 TGTGCCAGCAGCCACCGAAGGTTCTATGGCTACACCTTC CASSHRRFYGYTF
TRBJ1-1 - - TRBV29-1 TGCAGCGTACTCCATAGCTGGGAAGCTTTCTTT CSVLHSWEAFF
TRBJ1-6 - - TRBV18 TGTGCCAGCTCACCACCGCGGGCCAGGGTGGGAGATTCACCCCTCCACTTT CASSPPRARVGDSPLHF
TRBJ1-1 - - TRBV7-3 TGTGCCAGCAGCTTAGGGAATGGGGACACTGAAGCTTTCTTT CASSLGNGDTEAFF
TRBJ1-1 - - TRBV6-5 TGTGCCAGCAGTTACTCGCCCGGGGGCACTGAAGCTTTCTTT CASSYSPGGTEAFF
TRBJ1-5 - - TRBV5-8 TGTGCCAGCAGCTTACCCCTTCTCCTCAATCAGCCCCAGCATTTT CASSLPLLLNQPQHF
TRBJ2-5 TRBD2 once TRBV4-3 TGCGCCAGCAGCCAAGTAATAGCGGGGGGGCATTCAGAGACCCAGTACTTC CASSQVIAGGHSETQYF
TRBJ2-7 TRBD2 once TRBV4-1 TGCGCCAGCAGCCAAACTTCGGGGGGGCTTTACGAGCAGTACTTC CASSQTSGGLYEQYF
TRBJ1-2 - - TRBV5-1 TGCGCCAGCGGCATCAGCCCAAACTATGGCTACACCTTC CASGISPNYGYTF
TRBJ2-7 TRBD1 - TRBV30 TGTGCCTGGGAGGACAGGGCCTCCTACGAGCAGTACTTC CAWEDRASYEQYF
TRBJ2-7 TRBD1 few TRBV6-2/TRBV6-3 TGTGCCAGCAGTTCATCCGGGACAGGGTGGAACGAGCAGTACTTC CASSSSGTGWNEQYF
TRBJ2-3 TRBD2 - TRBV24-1 TGTGCCACCAGCGATAGCGGGGGGCCCGGAGATACGCAGTATTTT CATSDSGGPGDTQYF
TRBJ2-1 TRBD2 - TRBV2 TGTGCCAGCAACCCGACTAGCGGGGGGGCCTCCGAGCAGTTCTTC CASNPTSGGASEQFF
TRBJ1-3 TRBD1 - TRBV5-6 TGTGCCAGCAGCGGCCAAACAGGGGGCTCTGGAAACACCATATATTTT CASSGQTGGSGNTIYF
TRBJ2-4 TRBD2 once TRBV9 TGTGCCAGCAGCGTAGATGGCGGGGGTTCCGGGATGACCAAAAACATTCAGTACTTC CASSVDGGGSGMTKNIQYF
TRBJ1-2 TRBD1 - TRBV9 TGTGCCAGCAGCCGGGACAGTAACTATGGCTACACCTTC CASSRDSNYGYTF
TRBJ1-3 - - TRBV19 TGTGCCAGTAGTCCCTCAGAGGGAAACACCATATATTTT CASSPSEGNTIYF
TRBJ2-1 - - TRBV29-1 TGCAGCCTCTCCATCTACAATGAGCAGTTCTTC CSLSIYNEQFF
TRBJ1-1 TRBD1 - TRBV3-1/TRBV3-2 TGTGCCAGCAGCCAAGAGGGGGACAGGGTCGGGGCTGAAGCTTTCTTT CASSQEGDRVGAEAFF
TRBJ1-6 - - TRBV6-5 TGTGCCAGCACCCGGAGGGGAATTAATTCACCCCTCCACTTT CASTRRGINSPLHF
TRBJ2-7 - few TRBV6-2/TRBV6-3 TGTGCCAGCAGTTACCCCGGGGAATACGAGCAGTACTTC CASSYPGEYEQYF
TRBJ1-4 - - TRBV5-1 TGCGCCAGCAGCTTGGCGGCAGTACAAGAAAAACTGTTTTTT CASSLAAVQEKLFF
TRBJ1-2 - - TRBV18 TGTGCCAGCTCACAAGATAGGCAGTTGAACTATGGCTACACCTTC CASSQDRQLNYGYTF
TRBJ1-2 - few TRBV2 TGTGCGATAAGCCGCCAGGGGATGTCCTATGGCTACACCTTC CAISRQGMSYGYTF